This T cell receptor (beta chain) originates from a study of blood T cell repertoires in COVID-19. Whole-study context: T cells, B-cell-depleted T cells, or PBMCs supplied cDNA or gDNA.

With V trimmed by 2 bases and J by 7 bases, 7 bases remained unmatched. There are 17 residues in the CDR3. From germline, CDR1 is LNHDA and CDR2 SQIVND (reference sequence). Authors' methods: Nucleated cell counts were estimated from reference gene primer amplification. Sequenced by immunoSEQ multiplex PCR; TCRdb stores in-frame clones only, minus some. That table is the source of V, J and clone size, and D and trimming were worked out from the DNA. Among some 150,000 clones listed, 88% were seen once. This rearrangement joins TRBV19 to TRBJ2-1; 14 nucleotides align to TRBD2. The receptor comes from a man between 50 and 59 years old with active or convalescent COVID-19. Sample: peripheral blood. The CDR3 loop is CASSIRTGLAGENEQFF. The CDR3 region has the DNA TGTGCCAGTAGTATAAGGACGGGACTAGCGGGAGAGAATGAGCAGTTCTTC.